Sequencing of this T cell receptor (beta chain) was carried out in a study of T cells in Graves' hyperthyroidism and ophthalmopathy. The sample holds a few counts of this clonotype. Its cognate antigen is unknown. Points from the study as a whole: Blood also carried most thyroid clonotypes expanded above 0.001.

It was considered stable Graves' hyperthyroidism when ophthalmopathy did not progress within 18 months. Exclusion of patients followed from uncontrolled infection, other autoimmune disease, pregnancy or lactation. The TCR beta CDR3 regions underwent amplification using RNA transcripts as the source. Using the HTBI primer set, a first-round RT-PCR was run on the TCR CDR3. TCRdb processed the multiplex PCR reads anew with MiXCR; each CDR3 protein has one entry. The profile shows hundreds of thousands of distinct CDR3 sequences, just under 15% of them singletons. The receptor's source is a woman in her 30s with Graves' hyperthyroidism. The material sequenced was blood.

CDR3 loop: CASSWGQGATEAFF. The DNA of the CDR3 is TGTGCCAGCAGCTGGGGACAGGGGGCGACTGAAGCTTTCTTT. The chain carries TRBV5-5 and TRBJ1-1; 12 bases align to TRBD1. CDR3 size: 14 residues. Germline-derived CDR1 and CDR2 are SGHKS and YYEKEE (reference sequence). Unmatched junction bases numbered 2, after V lost 3 bases and J lost 5 bases.